This T cell receptor (beta chain) emerged from a study of radiotherapy plus CTLA-4 blockade in lung cancer. Looking at the study overall: Objective responses occurred in 18% of patients; 25% to 40% had disease control.

The CDR3 loop spans 17 amino acids. From germline, CDR1 is MGHRA and CDR2 YSYEKL. Trimming shortened V by 0 bases and J by 5 bases, and 18 bases separated the two germline ends. There are a few counts of this clone. Its matching antigen is unknown. General observations from the study: The study found tumor-derived TCR clones expanded in blood after radiotherapy plus ipilimumab.

Here immunoSEQ multiplex PCR was the method, and the copy in TCRdb shows in-frame clones only, minus some. The table records 52,000 or so clones, around 80% of them present only once. This receptor was identified in a human donor with non-small cell lung cancer whose response to radiotherapy plus ipilimumab could not be evaluated. This sample comprised peripheral blood, obtained from a patient treated with radiotherapy plus ipilimumab. The genes are TRBV4-1 and TRBJ2-3; D might be TRBD1 (5 bases). The CDR3 nucleotides are TGCGCCAGCAGCCAAGAGGGTTGGCGCCCTACAGGAGATACGCAGTATTTT. Its translation is CASSQEGWRPTGDTQYF.